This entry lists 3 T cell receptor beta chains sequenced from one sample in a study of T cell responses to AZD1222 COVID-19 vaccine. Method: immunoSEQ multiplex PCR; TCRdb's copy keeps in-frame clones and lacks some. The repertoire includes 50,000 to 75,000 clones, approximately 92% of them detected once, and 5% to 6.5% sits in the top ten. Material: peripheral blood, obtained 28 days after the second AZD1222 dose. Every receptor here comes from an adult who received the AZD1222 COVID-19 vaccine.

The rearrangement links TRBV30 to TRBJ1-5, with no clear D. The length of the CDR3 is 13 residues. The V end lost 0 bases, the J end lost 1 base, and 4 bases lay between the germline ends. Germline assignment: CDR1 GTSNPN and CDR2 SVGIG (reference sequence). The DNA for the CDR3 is TGTGCCTGGAGTGTAACAAGCAATCAGCCCCAGCATTTT. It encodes CAWSVTSNQPQHF.

CDR3: CASSSGQYPTDTQYF. CDR3 DNA sequence: TGTGCCAGCAGCTCGGGACAGTACCCCACAGATACGCAGTATTTT. The rearrangement links TRBV5-8 to TRBJ2-3; TRBD1 agrees at 7 bases. After removal of 3 bases from V and 2 bases from J, the junction contained 6 bases not matched to a gene. Germline CDR1 is SGHTS and CDR2 is YDEGEE. The CDR3 extends over 15 amino acids.

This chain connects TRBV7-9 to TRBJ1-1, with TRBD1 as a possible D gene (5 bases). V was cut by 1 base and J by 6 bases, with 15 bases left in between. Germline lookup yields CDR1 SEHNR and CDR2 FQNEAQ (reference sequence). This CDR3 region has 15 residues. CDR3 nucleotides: TGTGCCAGCAGCTTAGGTGTGGGGCTCGTCTCTGAAGCTTTCTTT. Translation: CASSLGVGLVSEAFF. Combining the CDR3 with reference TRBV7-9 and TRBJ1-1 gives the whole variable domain DTGVSQNPRHKITKRGQNVTFRCDPISEHNRLYWYRQTLGQGPEFLTYFQNEAQLEKSRLLSDRFSAERPKGSFSTLEIQRTEQGDSAMYLCASSLGVGLVSEAFFGQGTRLTVV.